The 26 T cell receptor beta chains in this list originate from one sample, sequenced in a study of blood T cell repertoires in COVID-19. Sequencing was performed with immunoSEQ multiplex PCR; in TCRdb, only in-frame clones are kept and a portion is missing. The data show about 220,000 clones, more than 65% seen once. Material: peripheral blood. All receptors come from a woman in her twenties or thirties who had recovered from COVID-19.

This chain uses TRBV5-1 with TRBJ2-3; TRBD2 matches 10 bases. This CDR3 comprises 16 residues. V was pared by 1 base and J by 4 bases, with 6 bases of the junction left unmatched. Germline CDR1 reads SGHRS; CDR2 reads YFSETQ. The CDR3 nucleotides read TGCGCCAGCAGCTTGTCAGCGGGAGGGCCGTCAGATACGCAGTATTTT. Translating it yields CASSLSAGGPSDTQYF.

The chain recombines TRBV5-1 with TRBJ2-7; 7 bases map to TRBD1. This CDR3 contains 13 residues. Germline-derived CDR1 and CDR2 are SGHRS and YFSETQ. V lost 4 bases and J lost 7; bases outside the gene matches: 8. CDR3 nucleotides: TGCGCCAGCAGCCTTGGACAGGTCGAAGAGCAGTACTTC. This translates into CASSLGQVEEQYF.

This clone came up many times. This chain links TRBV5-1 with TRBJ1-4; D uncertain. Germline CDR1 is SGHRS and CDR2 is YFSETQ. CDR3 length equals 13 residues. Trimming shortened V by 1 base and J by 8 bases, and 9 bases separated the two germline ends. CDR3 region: CASSLPRSEKLFF. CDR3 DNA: TGCGCCAGCAGCTTGCCGAGGTCGGAAAAACTGTTTTTT.

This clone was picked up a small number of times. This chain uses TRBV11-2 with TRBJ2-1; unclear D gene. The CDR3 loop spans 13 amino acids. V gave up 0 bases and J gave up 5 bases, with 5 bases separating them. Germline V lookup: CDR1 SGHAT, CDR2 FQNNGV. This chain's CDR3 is CASSLDLDNEQFF. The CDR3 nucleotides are TGTGCCAGCAGCTTAGATCTAGACAATGAGCAGTTCTTC. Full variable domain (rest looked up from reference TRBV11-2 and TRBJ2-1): EAGVAQSPRYKIIEKRQSVAFWCNPISGHATLYWYQQILGQGPKLLIQFQNNGVVDDSQLPKDRFSAERLKGVDSTLKIQPAKLEDSAVYLCASSLDLDNEQFFGPGTRLTVL.

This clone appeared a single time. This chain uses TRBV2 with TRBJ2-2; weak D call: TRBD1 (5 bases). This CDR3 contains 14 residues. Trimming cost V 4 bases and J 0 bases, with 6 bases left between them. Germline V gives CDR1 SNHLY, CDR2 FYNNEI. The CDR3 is CASSGQSNTGELFF. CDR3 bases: TGTGCCAGCAGTGGACAGTCGAACACCGGGGAGCTGTTTTTT.

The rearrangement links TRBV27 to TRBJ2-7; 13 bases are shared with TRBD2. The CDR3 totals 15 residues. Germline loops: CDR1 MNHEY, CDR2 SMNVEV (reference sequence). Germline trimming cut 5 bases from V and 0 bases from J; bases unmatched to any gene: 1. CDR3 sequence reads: CASSGLAGDSYEQYF. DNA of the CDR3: TGTGCCAGCAGTGGACTAGCGGGAGACTCCTACGAGCAGTACTTC.

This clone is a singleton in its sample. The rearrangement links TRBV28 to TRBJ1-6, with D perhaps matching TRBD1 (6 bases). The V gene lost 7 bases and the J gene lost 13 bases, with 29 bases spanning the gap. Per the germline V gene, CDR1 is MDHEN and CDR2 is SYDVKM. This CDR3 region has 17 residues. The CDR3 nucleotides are TGTGCCAGCATTGGCCTTAGCTCGGACAGAAGAAGTAGCCCCCTCCACTTT. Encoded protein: CASIGLSSDRRSSPLHF.

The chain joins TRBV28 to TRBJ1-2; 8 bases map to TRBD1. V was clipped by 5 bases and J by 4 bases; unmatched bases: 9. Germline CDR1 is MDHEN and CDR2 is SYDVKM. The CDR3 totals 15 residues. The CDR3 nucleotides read TGTGCCAGCAGTCGCCCCTACAGGGGGAGCTATGGCTACACCTTC. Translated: CASSRPYRGSYGYTF.

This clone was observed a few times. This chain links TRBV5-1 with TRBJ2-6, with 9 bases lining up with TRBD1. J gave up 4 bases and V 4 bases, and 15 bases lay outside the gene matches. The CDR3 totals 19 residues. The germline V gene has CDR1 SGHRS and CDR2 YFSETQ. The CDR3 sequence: CASSLTGTGWNAGANVLTF. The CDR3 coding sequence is TGCGCCAGCAGCCTGACCGGGACAGGGTGGAACGCAGGGGCCAACGTCCTGACTTTC. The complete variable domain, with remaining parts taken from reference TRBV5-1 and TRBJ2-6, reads KAGVTQTPRYLIKTRGQQVTLSCSPISGHRSVSWYQQTPGQGLQFLFEYFSETQRNKGNFPGRFSGRQFSNSRSEMNVSTLELGDSALYLCASSLTGTGWNAGANVLTFGAGSRLTVL.

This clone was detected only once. This CDR3 is CASSFQGGMGTGELFF. CDR3 DNA sequence: TGCGCCAGCAGCTTTCAGGGCGGGATGGGCACCGGGGAGCTGTTTTTT. The chain links TRBV5-1 to TRBJ2-2; D possibly corresponds to TRBD2 (6 bases). Trimming left V 2 bases short and J 4 bases short, with 15 bases between. CDR3 length: 16 residues. Looked up from germline, CDR1 is SGHRS and CDR2 is YFSETQ.

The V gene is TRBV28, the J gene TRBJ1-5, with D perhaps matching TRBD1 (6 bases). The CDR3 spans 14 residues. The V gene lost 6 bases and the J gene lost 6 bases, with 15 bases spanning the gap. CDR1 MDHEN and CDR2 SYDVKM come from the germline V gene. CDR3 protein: CASRRGQSTQPQHF. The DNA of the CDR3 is TGTGCCAGCAGACGAGGACAGTCCACTCAGCCCCAGCATTTT.

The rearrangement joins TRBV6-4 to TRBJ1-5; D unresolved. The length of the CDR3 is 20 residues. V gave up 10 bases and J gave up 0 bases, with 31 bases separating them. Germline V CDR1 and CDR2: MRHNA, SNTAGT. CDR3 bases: TGTGCCATTCAAAGCAGAGGGTCGGACGGCCTAACTTATAGCAATCAGCCCCAGCATTTT. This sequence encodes CAIQSRGSDGLTYSNQPQHF.

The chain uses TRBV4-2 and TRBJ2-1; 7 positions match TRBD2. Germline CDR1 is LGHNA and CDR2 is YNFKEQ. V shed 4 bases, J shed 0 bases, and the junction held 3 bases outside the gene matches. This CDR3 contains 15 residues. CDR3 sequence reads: CASSPTSTSYNEQFF. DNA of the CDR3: TGTGCCAGCAGCCCGACTAGCACCTCCTACAATGAGCAGTTCTTC.

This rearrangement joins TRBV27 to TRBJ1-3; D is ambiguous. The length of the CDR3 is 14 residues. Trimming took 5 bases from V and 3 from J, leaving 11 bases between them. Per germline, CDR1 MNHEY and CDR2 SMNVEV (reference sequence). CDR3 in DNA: TGTGCCAGCAGTCCGCTGAGTTTTGGAAACACCATATATTTT. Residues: CASSPLSFGNTIYF.

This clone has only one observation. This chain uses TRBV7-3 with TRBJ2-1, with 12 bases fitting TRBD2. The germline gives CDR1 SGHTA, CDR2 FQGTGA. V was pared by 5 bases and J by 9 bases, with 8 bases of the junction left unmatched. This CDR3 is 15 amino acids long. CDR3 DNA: TGTGCCAGCAGCGAGACTAGCGGGAGTGAAGGTGAGCAGTTCTTC. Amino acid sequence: CASSETSGSEGEQFF. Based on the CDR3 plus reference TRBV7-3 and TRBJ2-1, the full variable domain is GAGVSQTPSNKVTEKGKYVELRCDPISGHTALYWYRQSLGQGPEFLIYFQGTGAADDSGLPNDRFFAVRPEGSVSTLKIQRTERGDSAVYLCASSETSGSEGEQFFGPGTRLTVL.

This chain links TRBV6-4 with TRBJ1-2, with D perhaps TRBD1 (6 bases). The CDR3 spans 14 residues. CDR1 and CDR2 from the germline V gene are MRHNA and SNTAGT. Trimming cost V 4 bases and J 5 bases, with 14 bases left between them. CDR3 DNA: TGTGCCAGCAGTGCGGGGGCCGGGGGGTATGGCTACACCTTC. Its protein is CASSAGAGGYGYTF.

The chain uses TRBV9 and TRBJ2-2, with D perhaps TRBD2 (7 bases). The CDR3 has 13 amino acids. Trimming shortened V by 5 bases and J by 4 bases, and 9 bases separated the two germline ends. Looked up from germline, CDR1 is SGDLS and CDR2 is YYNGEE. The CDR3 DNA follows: TGTGCCAGCAGGGGAGGGGGCACCGGGGAGCTGTTTTTT. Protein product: CASRGGGTGELFF.

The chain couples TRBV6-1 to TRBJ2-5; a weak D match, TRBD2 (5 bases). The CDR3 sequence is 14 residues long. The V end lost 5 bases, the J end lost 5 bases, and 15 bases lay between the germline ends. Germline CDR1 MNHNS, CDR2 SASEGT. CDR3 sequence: CASSSEQRVETQYF. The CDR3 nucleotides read TGTGCCAGCAGTTCAGAACAGAGGGTGGAGACCCAGTACTTC.

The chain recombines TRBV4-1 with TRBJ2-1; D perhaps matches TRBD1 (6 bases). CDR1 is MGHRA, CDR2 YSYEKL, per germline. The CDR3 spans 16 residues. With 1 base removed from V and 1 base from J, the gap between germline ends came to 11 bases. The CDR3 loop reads CASSQGTGPSYNEQFF. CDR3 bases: TGCGCCAGCAGCCAAGGCACAGGGCCATCCTACAATGAGCAGTTCTTC.

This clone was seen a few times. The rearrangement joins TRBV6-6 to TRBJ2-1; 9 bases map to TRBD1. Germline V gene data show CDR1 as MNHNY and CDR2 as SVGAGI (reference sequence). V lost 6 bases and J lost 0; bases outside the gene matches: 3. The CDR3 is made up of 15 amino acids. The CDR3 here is CASRKDRGSYNEQFF. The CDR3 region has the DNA TGTGCCAGCAGGAAGGACAGGGGCTCCTACAATGAGCAGTTCTTC.

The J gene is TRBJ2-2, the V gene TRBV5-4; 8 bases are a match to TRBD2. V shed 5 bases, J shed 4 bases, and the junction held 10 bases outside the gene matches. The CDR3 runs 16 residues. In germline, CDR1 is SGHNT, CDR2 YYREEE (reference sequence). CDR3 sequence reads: CASRYGGGRFTGELFF. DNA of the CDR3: TGTGCCAGCAGATACGGGGGGGGGAGATTCACCGGGGAGCTGTTTTTT.

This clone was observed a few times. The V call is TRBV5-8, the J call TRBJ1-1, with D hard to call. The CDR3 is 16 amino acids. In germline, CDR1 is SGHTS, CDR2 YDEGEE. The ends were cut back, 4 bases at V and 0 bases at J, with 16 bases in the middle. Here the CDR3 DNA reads TGTGCCAGCAGCCGCACAAACCAGGCATTGAACACTGAAGCTTTCTTT. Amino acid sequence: CASSRTNQALNTEAFF.

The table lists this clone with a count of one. The CDR3: CASSTANRGRIDEQFF. CDR3 DNA sequence: TGTGCCAGCAGCACCGCTAACAGGGGGCGCATCGATGAGCAGTTCTTC. The gene calls are TRBV7-2 and TRBJ2-1; TRBD1 matches at 9 bases. The CDR3 has 16 residues. Germline CDR1 reads SGHTA; CDR2 reads FQGNSA. J lost 8 bases, V lost 5 bases, and 13 bases had no gene match.

CDR3 region: CASRPGQGSSYNSPLHF. DNA for the CDR3: TGTGCAAGTCGCCCCGGACAGGGGAGTTCCTATAATTCACCCCTCCACTTT. This chain links TRBV12-2 with TRBJ1-6; TRBD1 is the table's D call and was not checked against the DNA. TRBV12-2 is given as a pseudogene. The CDR3 sequence is 17 residues long.

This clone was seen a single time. The CDR3 is CASSEGEAGGLHTQYF. The CDR3 DNA is TGTGCCAGCAGTGAAGGGGAAGCGGGAGGACTACATACGCAGTATTTT. The rearrangement links TRBV2 to TRBJ2-3; 9 bases map to TRBD2. Losses at the gene ends were 1 base for V and 7 bases for J; bases not matched to a gene: 9. This CDR3 spans 16 amino acids. CDR1 and CDR2 from the germline V gene are SNHLY and FYNNEI.

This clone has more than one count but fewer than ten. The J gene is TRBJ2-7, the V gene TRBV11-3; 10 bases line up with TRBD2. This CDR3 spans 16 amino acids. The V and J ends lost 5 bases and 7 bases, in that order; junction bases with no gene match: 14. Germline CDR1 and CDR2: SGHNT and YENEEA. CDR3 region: CASSPRPSGRTGEQYF. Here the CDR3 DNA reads TGTGCCAGCAGCCCTCGGCCTAGCGGGAGAACGGGGGAGCAGTACTTC.